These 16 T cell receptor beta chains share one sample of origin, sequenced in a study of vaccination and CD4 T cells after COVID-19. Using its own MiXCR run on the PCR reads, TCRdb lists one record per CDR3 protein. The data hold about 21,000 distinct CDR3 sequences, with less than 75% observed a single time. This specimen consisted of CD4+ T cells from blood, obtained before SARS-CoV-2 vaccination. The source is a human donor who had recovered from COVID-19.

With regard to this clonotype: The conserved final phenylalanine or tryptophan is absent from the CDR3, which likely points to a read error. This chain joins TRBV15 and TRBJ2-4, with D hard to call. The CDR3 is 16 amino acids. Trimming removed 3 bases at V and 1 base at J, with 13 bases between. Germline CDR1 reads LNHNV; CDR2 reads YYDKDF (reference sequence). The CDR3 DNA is TGTGCCACCAGCAGGCCTCACGTTTCGGCCAAAAACATTCAGTACTAC. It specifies CATSRPHVSAKNIQYY.

The CDR3 is CASRSLSGRADLHTQYF. CDR3 in DNA: TGTGCCAGCAGATCGCTCAGCGGGAGGGCCGATTTGCATACGCAGTATTTT. The V call is TRBV6-1, the J call TRBJ2-3, with TRBD2 matching over 10 bases. The CDR3 contains 17 residues. Losses at the gene ends were 6 bases for V and 7 bases for J; bases not matched to a gene: 16. CDR1 and CDR2 from the germline V gene are MNHNS and SASEGT.

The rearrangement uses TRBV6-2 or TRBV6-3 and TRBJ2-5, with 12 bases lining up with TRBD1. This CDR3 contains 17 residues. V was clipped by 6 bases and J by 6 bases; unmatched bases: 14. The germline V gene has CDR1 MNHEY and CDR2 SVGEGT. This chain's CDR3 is CASRPSSGTGGRKTQYF. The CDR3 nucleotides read TGTGCCAGCAGACCCTCCTCAGGGACAGGGGGCCGGAAGACCCAGTACTTC.

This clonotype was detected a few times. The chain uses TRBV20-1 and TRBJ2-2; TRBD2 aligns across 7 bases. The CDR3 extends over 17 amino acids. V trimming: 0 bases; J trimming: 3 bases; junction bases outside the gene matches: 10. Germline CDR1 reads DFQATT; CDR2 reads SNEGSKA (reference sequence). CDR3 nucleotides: TGCAGTGCTAGAGAGCAATTGGGAGGGCGGGACACCGGGGAGCTGTTTTTT. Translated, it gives CSAREQLGGRDTGELFF.

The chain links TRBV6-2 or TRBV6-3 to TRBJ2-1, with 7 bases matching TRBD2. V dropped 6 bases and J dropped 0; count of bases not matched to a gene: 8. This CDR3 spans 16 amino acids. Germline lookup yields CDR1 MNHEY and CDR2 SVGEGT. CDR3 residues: CASSRPGTISYNEQFF. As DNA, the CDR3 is TGTGCCAGCAGCCGACCTGGGACTATCTCCTACAATGAGCAGTTCTTC.

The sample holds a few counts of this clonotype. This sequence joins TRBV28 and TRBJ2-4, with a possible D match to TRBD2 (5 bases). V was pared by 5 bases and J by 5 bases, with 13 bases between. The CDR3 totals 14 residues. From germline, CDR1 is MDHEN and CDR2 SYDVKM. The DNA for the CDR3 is TGTGCCAGCAGTGGAAGGACTGGAGAAAACATTCAGTACTTC. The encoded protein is CASSGRTGENIQYF.

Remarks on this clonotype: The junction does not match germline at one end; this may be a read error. The CDR3 DNA sequence: TGTGCCAGCAGCCCGGGGGGGGATACGCGGTATTTT. Its translation: CASSPGGDTRYF. The chain links TRBV6-1 to TRBJ2-3, with 8 nucleotides matching TRBD2. CDR3 length equals 12 residues. Per germline, CDR1 MNHNS and CDR2 SASEGT.

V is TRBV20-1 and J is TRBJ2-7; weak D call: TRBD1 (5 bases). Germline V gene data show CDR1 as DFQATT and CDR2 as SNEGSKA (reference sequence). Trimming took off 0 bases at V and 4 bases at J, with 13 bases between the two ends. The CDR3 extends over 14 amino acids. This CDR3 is CSARDATGDYEQYF. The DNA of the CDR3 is TGCAGTGCTAGAGATGCCACAGGAGATTACGAGCAGTACTTC.

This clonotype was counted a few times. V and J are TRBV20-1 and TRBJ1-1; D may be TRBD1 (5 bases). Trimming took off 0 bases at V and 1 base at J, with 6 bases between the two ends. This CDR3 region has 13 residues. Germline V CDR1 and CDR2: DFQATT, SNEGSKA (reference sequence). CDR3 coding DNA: TGCAGTGCTAGAGAGGACAAGAACACTGAAGCTTTCTTT. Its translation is CSAREDKNTEAFF.

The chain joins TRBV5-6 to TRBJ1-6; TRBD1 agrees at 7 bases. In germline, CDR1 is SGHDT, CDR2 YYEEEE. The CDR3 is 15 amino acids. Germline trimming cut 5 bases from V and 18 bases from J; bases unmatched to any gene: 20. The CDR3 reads CASSSTGAAGTETHF. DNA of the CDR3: TGTGCCAGCAGTTCTACAGGGGCCGCGGGCACAGAGACCCACTTT.

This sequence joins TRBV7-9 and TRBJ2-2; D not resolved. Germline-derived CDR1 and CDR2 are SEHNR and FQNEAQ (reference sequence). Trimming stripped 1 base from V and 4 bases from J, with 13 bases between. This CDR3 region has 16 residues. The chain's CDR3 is CASSLDGPFITGELFF. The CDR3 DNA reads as TGTGCCAGCAGCTTAGACGGGCCGTTCATCACCGGGGAGCTGTTTTTT.

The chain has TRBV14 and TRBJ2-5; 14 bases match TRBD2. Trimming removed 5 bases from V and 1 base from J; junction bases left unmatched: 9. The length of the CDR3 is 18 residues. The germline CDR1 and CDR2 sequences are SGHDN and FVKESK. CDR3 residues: CASSARTSGRISQETQYF. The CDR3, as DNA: TGTGCCAGCAGCGCACGGACTAGCGGGAGGATCTCCCAAGAGACCCAGTACTTC.

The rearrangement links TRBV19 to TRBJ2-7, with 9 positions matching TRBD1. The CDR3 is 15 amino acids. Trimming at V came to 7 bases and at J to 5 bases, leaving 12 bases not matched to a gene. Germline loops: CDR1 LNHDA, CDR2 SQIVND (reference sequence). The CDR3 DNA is TGTGCCAGTATTGACCGGGACAGGGTGTCCCACGAGCAGTACTTC. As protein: CASIDRDRVSHEQYF.

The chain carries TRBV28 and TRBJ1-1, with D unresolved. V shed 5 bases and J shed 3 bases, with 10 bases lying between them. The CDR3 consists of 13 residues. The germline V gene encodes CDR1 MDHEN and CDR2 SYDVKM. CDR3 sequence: CASSRPTYTEAFF. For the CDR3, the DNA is TGTGCCAGCAGTCGCCCGACCTACACTGAAGCTTTCTTT. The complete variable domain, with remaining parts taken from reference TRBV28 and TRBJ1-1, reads DVKVTQSSRYLVKRTGEKVFLECVQDMDHENMFWYRQDPGLGLRLIYFSYDVKMKEKGDIPEGYSVSREKKERFSLILESASTNQTSMYLCASSRPTYTEAFFGQGTRLTVV.

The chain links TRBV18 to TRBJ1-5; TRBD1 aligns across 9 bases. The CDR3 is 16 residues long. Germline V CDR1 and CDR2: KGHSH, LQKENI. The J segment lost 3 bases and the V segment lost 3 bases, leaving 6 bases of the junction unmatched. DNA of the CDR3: TGTGCCAGCTCACCTGGACAGGGGCTTATCAATCAGCCCCAGCATTTT. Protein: CASSPGQGLINQPQHF.

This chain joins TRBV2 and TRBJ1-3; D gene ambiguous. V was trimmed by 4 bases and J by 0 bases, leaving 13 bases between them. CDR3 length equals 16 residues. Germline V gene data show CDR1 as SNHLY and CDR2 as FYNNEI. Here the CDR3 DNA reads TGTGCCAGCAGTGCGTGGCGCGACAACTCTGGAAACACCATATATTTT. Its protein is CASSAWRDNSGNTIYF.